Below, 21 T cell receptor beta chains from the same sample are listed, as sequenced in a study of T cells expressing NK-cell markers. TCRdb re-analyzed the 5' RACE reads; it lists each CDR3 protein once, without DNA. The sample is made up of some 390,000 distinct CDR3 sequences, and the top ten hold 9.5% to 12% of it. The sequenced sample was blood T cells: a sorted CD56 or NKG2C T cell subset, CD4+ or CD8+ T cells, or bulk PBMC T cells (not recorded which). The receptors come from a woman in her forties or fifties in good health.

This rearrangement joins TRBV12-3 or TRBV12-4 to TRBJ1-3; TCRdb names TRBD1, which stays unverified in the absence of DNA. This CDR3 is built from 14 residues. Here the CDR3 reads CASKTGSSGNTIYF.

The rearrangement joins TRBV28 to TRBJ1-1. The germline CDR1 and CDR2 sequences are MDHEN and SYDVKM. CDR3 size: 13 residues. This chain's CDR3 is CASSRTADAEAFF.

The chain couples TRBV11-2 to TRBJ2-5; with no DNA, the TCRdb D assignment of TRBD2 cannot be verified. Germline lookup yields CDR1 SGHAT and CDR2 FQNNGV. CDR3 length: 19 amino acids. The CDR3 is CASSLPGTSGRASQETQYF.

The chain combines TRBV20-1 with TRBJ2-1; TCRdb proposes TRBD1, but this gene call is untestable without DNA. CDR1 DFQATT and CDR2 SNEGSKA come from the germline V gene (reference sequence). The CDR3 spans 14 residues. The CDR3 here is CSTPRGGNYNEQFF.

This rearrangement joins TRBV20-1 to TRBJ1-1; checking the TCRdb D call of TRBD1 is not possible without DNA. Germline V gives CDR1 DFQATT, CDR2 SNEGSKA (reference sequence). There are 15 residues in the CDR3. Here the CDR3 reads CSAREATGRDTEAFF.

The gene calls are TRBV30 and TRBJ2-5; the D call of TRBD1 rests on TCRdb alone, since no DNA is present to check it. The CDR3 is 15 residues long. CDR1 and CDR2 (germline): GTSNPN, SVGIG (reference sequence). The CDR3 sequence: CAWSPPRGDHETQYF. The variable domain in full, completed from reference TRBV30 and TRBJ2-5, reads SQTIHQWPATLVQPVGSPLSLECTVEGTSNPNLYWYRQAAGRGLQLLFYSVGIGQISSEVPQNLSASRPQDRQFILSSKKLLLSDSGFYLCAWSPPRGDHETQYFGPGTRLLVL.

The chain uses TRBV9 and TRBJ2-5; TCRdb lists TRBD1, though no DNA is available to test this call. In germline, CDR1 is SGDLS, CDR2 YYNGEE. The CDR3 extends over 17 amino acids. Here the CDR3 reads CASSVAKTGAGQETQYF.

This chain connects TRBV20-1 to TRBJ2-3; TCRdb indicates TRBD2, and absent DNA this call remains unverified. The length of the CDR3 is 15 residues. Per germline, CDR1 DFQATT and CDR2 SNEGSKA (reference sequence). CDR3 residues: CSARDVNGRSDTQYF.

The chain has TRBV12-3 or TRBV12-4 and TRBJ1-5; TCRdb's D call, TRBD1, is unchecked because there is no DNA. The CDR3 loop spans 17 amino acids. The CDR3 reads CASSFRGTGMGNQPQHF.

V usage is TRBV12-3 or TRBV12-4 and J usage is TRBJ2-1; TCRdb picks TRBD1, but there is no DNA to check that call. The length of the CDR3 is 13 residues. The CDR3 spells CASSPPKGGEQFF.

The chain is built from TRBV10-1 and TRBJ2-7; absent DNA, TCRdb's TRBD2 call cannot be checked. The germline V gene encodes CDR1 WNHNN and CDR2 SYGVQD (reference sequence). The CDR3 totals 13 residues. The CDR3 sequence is CASSTPGLQEQYF.

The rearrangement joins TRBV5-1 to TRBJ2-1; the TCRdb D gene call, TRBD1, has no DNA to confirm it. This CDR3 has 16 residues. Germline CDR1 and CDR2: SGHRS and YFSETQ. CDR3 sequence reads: CASSFRGDWIINEQFF.

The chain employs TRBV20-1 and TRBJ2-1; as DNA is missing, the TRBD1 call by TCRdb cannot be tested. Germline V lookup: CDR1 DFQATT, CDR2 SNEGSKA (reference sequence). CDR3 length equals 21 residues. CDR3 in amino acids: CSARTRSRDRGERVAYNEQFF.

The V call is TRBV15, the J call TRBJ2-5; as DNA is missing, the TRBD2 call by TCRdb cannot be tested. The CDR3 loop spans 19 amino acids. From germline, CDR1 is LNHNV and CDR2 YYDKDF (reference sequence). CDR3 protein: CATSRPTWTSGSDGETQYF.

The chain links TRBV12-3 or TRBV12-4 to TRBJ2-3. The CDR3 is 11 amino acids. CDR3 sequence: CASSWTYTQYF.

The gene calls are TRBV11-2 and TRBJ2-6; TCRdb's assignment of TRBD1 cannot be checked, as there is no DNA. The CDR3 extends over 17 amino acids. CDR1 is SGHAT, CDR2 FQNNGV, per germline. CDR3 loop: CASRPGQGTSGANVLTF.

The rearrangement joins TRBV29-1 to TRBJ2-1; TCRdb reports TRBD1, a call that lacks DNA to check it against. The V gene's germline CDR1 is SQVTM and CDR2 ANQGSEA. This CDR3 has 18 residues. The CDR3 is CSVAPLSGGRAPYNEQFF.

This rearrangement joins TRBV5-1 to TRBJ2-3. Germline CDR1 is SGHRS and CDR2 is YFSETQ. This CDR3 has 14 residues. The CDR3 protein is CASSSRTRTDTQYF.

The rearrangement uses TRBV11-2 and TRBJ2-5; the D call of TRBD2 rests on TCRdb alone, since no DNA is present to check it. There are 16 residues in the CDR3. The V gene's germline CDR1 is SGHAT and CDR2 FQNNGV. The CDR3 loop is CASSLEGSGSAKTQYF.

Here the CDR3 reads CASGTGQGPTEAFF. V is TRBV12-5 and J is TRBJ1-1; TCRdb's D gene call, TRBD1, goes unchecked for lack of DNA. CDR3 size: 14 residues. Germline V CDR1 and CDR2: LGHNT, FRNRAP. Filled out from reference TRBV12-5 and TRBJ1-1, the complete variable domain reads DARVTQTPRHKVTEMGQEVTMRCQPILGHNTVFWYRQTMMQGLELLAYFRNRAPLDDSGMPKDRFSAEMPDATLATLKIQPSEPRDSAVYFCASGTGQGPTEAFFGQGTRLTVV.

The chain's CDR3 is CASSLEGLPNTEAFF. This rearrangement joins TRBV5-1 to TRBJ1-1. This CDR3 region has 15 residues. Germline V lookup: CDR1 SGHRS, CDR2 YFSETQ.